A selection of T cell receptor beta chains follows, all from one sample in a study of T-cell memory formation after mild COVID-19. TCRdb re-derived calls from the 5' RACE reads in MiXCR, one entry per CDR3 protein. The sample contains 150,000 or so distinct CDR3 sequences, 14% of which appear only once. Sequencing used PBMCs or a T cell subset sorted from them (not recorded which). All receptors derive from an adult woman who had mild COVID-19 (a few samples of this study predate the infection). Cell type and time point are not known. Both conserved end residues are part of each CDR3. The order of the fields is CDR3 DNA, CDR3 protein, V gene, J gene, clone size, D gene. A D gene is named only where the DNA matches it firmly. Clone size is not always given. Where it is, it says once, few, many or a class for expanded clones.

CDR3 DNA: TGCGCCAGCAGCTCCAGCGGGGGCGGGAACAATGAGCAGTTCTTC; CDR3 protein: CASSSSGGGNNEQFF; V gene: TRBV5-1; J gene: TRBJ2-1; clone size: -; D gene: TRBD2
CDR3 DNA: TGCGCCAGCAGCCAAGATCCTAGTTTATCAGATACGCAGTATTTT; CDR3 protein: CASSQDPSLSDTQYF; V gene: TRBV4-1; J gene: TRBJ2-3; clone size: few; D gene: -
CDR3 DNA: TGCGCCAGCAGCCAAGACCTAGGGGGGTTTTCGGGCAATGAGCAGTTCTTC; CDR3 protein: CASSQDLGGFSGNEQFF; V gene: TRBV4-1; J gene: TRBJ2-1; clone size: few; D gene: -
CDR3 DNA: TGTGCCAGCAGTTCCAGGGGTCGCCCTGGGGCCAACGTCCTGACTTTC; CDR3 protein: CASSSRGRPGANVLTF; V gene: TRBV12-3/TRBV12-4; J gene: TRBJ2-6; clone size: few; D gene: -
CDR3 DNA: TGTGCCAGCAGCTTAAAGGGGGGTAATCAGCCCCAGCATTTT; CDR3 protein: CASSLKGGNQPQHF; V gene: TRBV7-9; J gene: TRBJ1-5; clone size: -; D gene: -
CDR3 DNA: TGTGCCAGCAGTTCGTCGGGGTACCAGCCCCAGCATTTT; CDR3 protein: CASSSSGYQPQHF; V gene: TRBV12-3/TRBV12-4; J gene: TRBJ1-5; clone size: few; D gene: -
CDR3 DNA: TGTGCCAGGGAGGAGCGGAACACCGGGGAGCTGTTTTTT; CDR3 protein: CAREERNTGELFF; V gene: TRBV2; J gene: TRBJ2-2; clone size: few; D gene: -
CDR3 DNA: TGTGCCAGCAGCTTAAGGCAGGACAGGGCCTACGAGCAGTACTTT; CDR3 protein: CASSLRQDRAYEQYF; V gene: TRBV7-8; J gene: TRBJ2-7; clone size: few; D gene: TRBD1
CDR3 DNA: TGCAGCGCCGAAGGGGGGGAGAGGACTGAAGCTTTCTTT; CDR3 protein: CSAEGGERTEAFF; V gene: TRBV29-1; J gene: TRBJ1-1; clone size: few; D gene: -
CDR3 DNA: TGTGCCAGCAGCCAGCCCTCCAGACAGGCGAGCTCCTACGAGCAGTACTTC; CDR3 protein: CASSQPSRQASSYEQYF; V gene: TRBV4-2; J gene: TRBJ2-7; clone size: few; D gene: -
CDR3 DNA: TGTGCCAGCAGCGTCGGGGATAGCACTGAAGCTTTCTTT; CDR3 protein: CASSVGDSTEAFF; V gene: TRBV9; J gene: TRBJ1-1; clone size: -; D gene: -
CDR3 DNA: TGCGCCAGCAGTTCGGAACGGCTCTATGGCTACACCTTC; CDR3 protein: CASSSERLYGYTF; V gene: TRBV10-2; J gene: TRBJ1-2; clone size: few; D gene: -
CDR3 DNA: TGTGCCAGAGCTACCCACCCCCGGTTCTTC; CDR3 protein: CARATHPRFF; V gene: TRBV27; J gene: TRBJ2-1; clone size: few; D gene: -
CDR3 DNA: TGCGCCAGCAGCTTGGTGATGGACCCGAGCTCCTATAATTCACCCCTCCACTTT; CDR3 protein: CASSLVMDPSSYNSPLHF; V gene: TRBV5-1; J gene: TRBJ1-6; clone size: -; D gene: -
CDR3 DNA: TGTGCCAGCAGCTTGTTCACTAGCGGGACCCCAGCGGGAGCCGGGGAGCTGTTTTTT; CDR3 protein: CASSLFTSGTPAGAGELFF; V gene: TRBV5-5; J gene: TRBJ2-2; clone size: -; D gene: TRBD2
CDR3 DNA: TGTGCCAGCAGTCCTGGGGAGGGCGGTTCTCCCTGGGCCGGGGAGCTGTTTTTT; CDR3 protein: CASSPGEGGSPWAGELFF; V gene: TRBV27; J gene: TRBJ2-2; clone size: many; D gene: TRBD2
CDR3 DNA: TGTGCCACCACCACTAGGAGCGGGGGCTACAATGAGCAGTTCTTC; CDR3 protein: CATTTRSGGYNEQFF; V gene: TRBV24-1; J gene: TRBJ2-1; clone size: -; D gene: TRBD2
CDR3 DNA: TGTGCCAGCAGTTCCCTAACAGCGGGAGGCGGCAATGAGCAGTTCTTC; CDR3 protein: CASSSLTAGGGNEQFF; V gene: TRBV12-3/TRBV12-4; J gene: TRBJ2-1; clone size: -; D gene: TRBD2
CDR3 DNA: TGCAGTGCTAGAGATGACAGGAGGGACACTGAAGCTTTCTTT; CDR3 protein: CSARDDRRDTEAFF; V gene: TRBV20-1; J gene: TRBJ1-1; clone size: few; D gene: -
CDR3 DNA: TGTGCCAGCAGCTCGGACAGTTTTAATGAAAAACTGTTTTTT; CDR3 protein: CASSSDSFNEKLFF; V gene: TRBV7-2; J gene: TRBJ1-4; clone size: few; D gene: -
CDR3 DNA: TGTGCCAGCATAAACGCGGTCAATGAGCAGTTCTTC; CDR3 protein: CASINAVNEQFF; V gene: TRBV12-3/TRBV12-4; J gene: TRBJ2-1; clone size: -; D gene: -
CDR3 DNA: TGTGCCAGCAGCTTAGTTAGCGGCAGGGGACGTGAAAAACTGTTTTTT; CDR3 protein: CASSLVSGRGREKLFF; V gene: TRBV7-9; J gene: TRBJ1-4; clone size: -; D gene: -
CDR3 DNA: TGTGCCAGCAGCCCCCGTCCAGGGGCGTTGAACACTGAAGCTTTCTTT; CDR3 protein: CASSPRPGALNTEAFF; V gene: TRBV7-3; J gene: TRBJ1-1; clone size: -; D gene: -
CDR3 DNA: TGTGCCAGCAGCCCCAGAGGGAGGGATCAGCCCCAGCATTTT; CDR3 protein: CASSPRGRDQPQHF; V gene: TRBV5-6; J gene: TRBJ1-5; clone size: -; D gene: -
CDR3 DNA: TGTGCCGGCGCTCCGGGACAGGGAGACACCGGGGAGCTGTTTTTT; CDR3 protein: CAGAPGQGDTGELFF; V gene: TRBV21-1; J gene: TRBJ2-2; clone size: few; D gene: -
CDR3 DNA: TGCAGTGCTCCGAAAATGGGCAGGGGGGAAGAGACCCAGTACTTC; CDR3 protein: CSAPKMGRGEETQYF; V gene: TRBV20-1; J gene: TRBJ2-5; clone size: -; D gene: -
CDR3 DNA: TGTGCCAGCAGCTTAGACCAGGGCCAGCCCCAGCATTTT; CDR3 protein: CASSLDQGQPQHF; V gene: TRBV7-9; J gene: TRBJ1-5; clone size: few; D gene: -